These 9 T cell receptor beta chains were all obtained from the same sample, sequenced in a study of CD8+ T cells in alopecia areata. The sample's treatment: oral pan-JAK inhibitor, 5-10 mg twice daily. Reverse transcribed after extraction, RNA yielded cDNA as the sequencing template. Here immunoSEQ multiplex PCR was the method, and the copy in TCRdb shows in-frame clones only, minus some. The sample carries about 110,000 clones, about 59% recorded once. Sequenced material: CD8+ T cells sorted from blood, taken at week 24, from a patient treated with tofacitinib. All receptors come from a human donor with alopecia areata.

The V gene is TRBV7-9, the J gene TRBJ2-4; TRBD1 matches 10 bases. Germline lookup yields CDR1 SEHNR and CDR2 FQNEAQ (reference sequence). V was pared by 5 bases and J by 1 base, with 8 bases of the junction left unmatched. This CDR3 is 17 amino acids long. The CDR3 bases are TGTGCCAGCAGCCTCGGACCGGGACAGGGGGCCAAAAACATTCAGTACTTC. Translation gives CASSLGPGQGAKNIQYF.

This clone was seen only a few times. The chain is built from TRBV7-9 and TRBJ1-4; the D is unclear. The CDR3 has 15 residues. Germline V CDR1 and CDR2: SEHNR, FQNEAQ (reference sequence). Trimming stripped 5 bases from V and 10 bases from J, with 20 bases between. CDR3 residues: CASSPDGTVRGKLFF. DNA for the CDR3: TGTGCCAGCAGCCCGGATGGCACGGTTCGGGGAAAACTGTTTTTT.

This sequence joins TRBV7-2 and TRBJ2-5; D remains unclear. CDR1 is SGHTA and CDR2 is FQGNSA in the germline V gene. The V end lost 3 bases, the J end lost 2 bases, and 7 bases lay between the germline ends. The CDR3 is made up of 13 amino acids. The DNA of the CDR3 is TGTGCCAGCAGCTTCGTTACTCAAGAGACCCAGTACTTC. It encodes CASSFVTQETQYF.

The chain combines TRBV30 with TRBJ1-5, with 10 bases fitting TRBD1. Trimming at V came to 4 bases and at J to 0 bases, leaving 12 bases not matched to a gene. The germline gives CDR1 GTSNPN, CDR2 SVGIG (reference sequence). The CDR3 length is 18 residues. CDR3 sequence (DNA): TGTGCCTGGAACTCCGGGACAGGGGAACTCTATAGCAATCAGCCCCAGCATTTT. It yields the protein CAWNSGTGELYSNQPQHF.

This chain uses TRBV5-4 with TRBJ1-1; D uncertain. The CDR3 runs to 15 residues. The germline V gene has CDR1 SGHNT and CDR2 YYREEE (reference sequence). V was cut by 1 base and J by 4 bases, with 14 bases left in between. The CDR3 protein is CASSLIATGITEAFF. The CDR3 nucleotides are TGTGCCAGCAGCTTGATCGCAACTGGGATCACTGAAGCTTTCTTT.

For this clone: This specimen includes other DNA sequences encoding the same CDR3. The chain combines TRBV7-9 with TRBJ2-7, with D hard to call. This CDR3 has 13 amino acids. The germline CDR1 and CDR2 sequences are SEHNR and FQNEAQ (reference sequence). The V gene lost 1 base and the J gene lost 3 bases, with 7 bases spanning the gap. The CDR3 bases are TGTGCCAGCAGCTTAGGGGCTAGCTACGAGCAGTACTTC. It specifies CASSLGASYEQYF.

The rearrangement links TRBV29-1 to TRBJ2-7; the D gene is possibly TRBD1 (5 bases). The germline CDR1 and CDR2 sequences are SQVTM and ANQGSEA. This CDR3 contains 12 residues. Deletions cut 2 bases from V and 2 bases from J, with 7 bases between. The CDR3 is CSVETGAYEQYF. The CDR3 DNA is TGCAGCGTTGAAACAGGAGCCTACGAGCAGTACTTC.

The CDR3 DNA sequence: TGTGCCAGCAGCCCTGGGGCTGCGGGGGGGCCGCATGCAGATACGCAGTATTTT. Its translation is CASSPGAAGGPHADTQYF. The V and J genes are TRBV11-3 and TRBJ2-3, with 9 nucleotides matching TRBD2. V lost 5 bases, J lost 4 bases, and 16 bases stayed unmatched. Germline V gene sequence: CDR1 SGHNT, CDR2 YENEEA. The CDR3 is made up of 18 amino acids.

This CDR3 is CASSPKGTLRSPLHF. In DNA, the CDR3 is TGTGCCAGCAGCCCAAAGGGTACTCTACGGTCACCCCTCCACTTT. The chain has TRBV4-2 and TRBJ1-6; D is undetermined. The CDR3 spans 15 residues. From germline, CDR1 is LGHNA and CDR2 YNFKEQ. V was cut by 4 bases and J by 10 bases, with 17 bases left in between.